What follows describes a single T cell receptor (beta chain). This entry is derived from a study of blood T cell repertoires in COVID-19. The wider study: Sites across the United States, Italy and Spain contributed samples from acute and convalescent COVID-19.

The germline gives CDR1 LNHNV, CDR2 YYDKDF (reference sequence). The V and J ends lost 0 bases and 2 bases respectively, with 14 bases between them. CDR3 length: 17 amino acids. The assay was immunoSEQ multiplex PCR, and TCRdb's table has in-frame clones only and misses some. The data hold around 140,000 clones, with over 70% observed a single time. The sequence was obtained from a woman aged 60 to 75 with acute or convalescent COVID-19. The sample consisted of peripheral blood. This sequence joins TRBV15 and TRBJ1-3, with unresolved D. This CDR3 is CATSRDLGIGTGNTIYF. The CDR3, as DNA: TGTGCCACCAGCAGAGATCTGGGGATCGGGACTGGAAACACCATATATTTT.